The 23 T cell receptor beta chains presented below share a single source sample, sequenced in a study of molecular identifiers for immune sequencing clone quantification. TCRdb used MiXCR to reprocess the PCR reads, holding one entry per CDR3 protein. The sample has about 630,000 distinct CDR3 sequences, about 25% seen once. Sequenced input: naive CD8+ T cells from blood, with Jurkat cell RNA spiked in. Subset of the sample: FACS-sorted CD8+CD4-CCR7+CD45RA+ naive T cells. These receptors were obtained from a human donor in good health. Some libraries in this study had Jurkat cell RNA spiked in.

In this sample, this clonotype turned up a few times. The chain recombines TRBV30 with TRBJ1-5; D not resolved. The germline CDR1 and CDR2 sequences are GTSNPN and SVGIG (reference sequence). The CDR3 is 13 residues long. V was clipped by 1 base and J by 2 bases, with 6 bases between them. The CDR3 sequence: CAWSDGRNQPQHF. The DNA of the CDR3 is TGTGCCTGGAGTGACGGCCGCAATCAGCCCCAGCATTTT.

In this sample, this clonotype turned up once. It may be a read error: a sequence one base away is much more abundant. The CDR3 loop is CASSARLAGVMSTRYF. CDR3 coding DNA: TGTGCCAGCAGCGCACGACTAGCGGGAGTAATGTCTACGCGGTATTTT. The V gene is TRBV7-6, the J gene TRBJ2-3; 12 nucleotides line up with TRBD2. Per the germline V gene, CDR1 is SGHVS and CDR2 is FNYEAQ. This CDR3 has 16 amino acids.

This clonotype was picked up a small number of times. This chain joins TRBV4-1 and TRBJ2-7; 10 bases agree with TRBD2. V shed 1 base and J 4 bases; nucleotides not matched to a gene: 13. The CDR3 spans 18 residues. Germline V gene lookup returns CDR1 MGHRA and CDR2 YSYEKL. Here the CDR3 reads CASSQVGPSGGITYEQYF. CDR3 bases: TGCGCCAGCAGCCAAGTGGGCCCTAGCGGGGGAATAACGTACGAGCAGTACTTC.

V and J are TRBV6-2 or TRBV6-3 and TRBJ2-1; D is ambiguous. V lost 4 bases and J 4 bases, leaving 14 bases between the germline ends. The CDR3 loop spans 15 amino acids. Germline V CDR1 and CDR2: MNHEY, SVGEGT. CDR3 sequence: CASSFLGNRYNEQFF. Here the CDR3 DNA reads TGTGCCAGCAGTTTTTTGGGGAATAGATACAATGAGCAGTTCTTC.

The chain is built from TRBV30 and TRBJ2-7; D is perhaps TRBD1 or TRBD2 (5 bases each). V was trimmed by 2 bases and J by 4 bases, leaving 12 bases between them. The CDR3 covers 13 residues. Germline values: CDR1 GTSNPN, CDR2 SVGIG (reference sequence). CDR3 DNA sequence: TGTGCCTGGAGTCCCCTAGAGGGGTACGAGCAGTACTTC. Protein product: CAWSPLEGYEQYF.

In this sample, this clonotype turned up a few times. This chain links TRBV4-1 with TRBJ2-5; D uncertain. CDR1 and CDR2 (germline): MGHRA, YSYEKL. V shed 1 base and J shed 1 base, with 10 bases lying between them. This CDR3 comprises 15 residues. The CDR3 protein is CASSQGYWPQETQYF. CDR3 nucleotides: TGCGCCAGCAGCCAAGGTTACTGGCCCCAAGAGACCCAGTACTTC.

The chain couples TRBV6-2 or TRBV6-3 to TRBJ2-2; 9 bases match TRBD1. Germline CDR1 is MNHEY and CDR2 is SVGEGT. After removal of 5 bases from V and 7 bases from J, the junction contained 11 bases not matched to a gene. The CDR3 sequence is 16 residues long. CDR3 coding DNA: TGTGCCAGCAGTCTATCCGGGACAGGGAGAGTCGGGGAGCTGTTTTTT. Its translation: CASSLSGTGRVGELFF.

CDR3 coding DNA: TGTGCCAGCAGTGAATGGGGGGAAAGCACAGATACGCAGTATTTT. It encodes CASSEWGESTDTQYF. The chain combines TRBV25-1 with TRBJ2-3; a weak D match, TRBD2 (6 bases). Between the trimmed V and J ends, which lost 1 base and 0 bases, there was a span of 8 bases. CDR1 and CDR2 from the germline V gene are MGHDK and SYGVNS. There are 15 residues in the CDR3.

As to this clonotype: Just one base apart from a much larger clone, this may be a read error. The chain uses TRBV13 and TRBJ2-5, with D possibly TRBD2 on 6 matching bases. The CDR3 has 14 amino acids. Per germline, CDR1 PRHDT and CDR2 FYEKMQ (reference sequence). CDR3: CASGLAAVQETQYF. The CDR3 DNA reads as TGTGCCAGCGGCTTAGCGGCTGTCCAAGAGACCCAGTACTTC.

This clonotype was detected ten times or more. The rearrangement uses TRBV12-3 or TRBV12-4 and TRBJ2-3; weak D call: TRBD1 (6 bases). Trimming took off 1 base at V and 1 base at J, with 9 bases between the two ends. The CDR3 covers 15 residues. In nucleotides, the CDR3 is TGTGCCAGCAGTTTAGGGGGGCCGGGCACAGATACGCAGTATTTT. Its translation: CASSLGGPGTDTQYF.

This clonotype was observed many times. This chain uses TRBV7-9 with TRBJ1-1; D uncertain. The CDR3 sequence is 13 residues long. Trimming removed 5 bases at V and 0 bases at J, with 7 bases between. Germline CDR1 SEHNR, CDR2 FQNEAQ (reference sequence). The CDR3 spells CASSPNMNTEAFF. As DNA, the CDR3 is TGTGCCAGCAGCCCTAATATGAACACTGAAGCTTTCTTT.

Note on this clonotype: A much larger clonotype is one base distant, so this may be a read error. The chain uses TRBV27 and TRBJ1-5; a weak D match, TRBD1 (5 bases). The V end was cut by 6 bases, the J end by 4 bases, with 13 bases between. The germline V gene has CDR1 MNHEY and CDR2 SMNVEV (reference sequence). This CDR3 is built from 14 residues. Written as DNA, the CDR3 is TGTGCCAGCAGAAAGGGACGGGTTAATCAGCCCCAGCATTTT. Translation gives CASRKGRVNQPQHF.

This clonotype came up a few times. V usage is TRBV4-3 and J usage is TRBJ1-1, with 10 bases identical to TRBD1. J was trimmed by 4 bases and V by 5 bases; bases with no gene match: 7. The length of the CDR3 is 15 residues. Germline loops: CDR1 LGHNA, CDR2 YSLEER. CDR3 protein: CASSDGTGVGTEAFF. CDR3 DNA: TGCGCCAGCAGCGATGGGACAGGGGTTGGCACTGAAGCTTTCTTT.

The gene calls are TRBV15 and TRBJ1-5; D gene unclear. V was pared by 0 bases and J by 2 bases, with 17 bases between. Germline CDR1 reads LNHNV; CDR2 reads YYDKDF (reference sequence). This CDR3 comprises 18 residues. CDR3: CATSREPVLRSGNQPQHF. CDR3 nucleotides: TGTGCCACCAGCAGAGAACCCGTCCTACGGAGTGGCAATCAGCCCCAGCATTTT.

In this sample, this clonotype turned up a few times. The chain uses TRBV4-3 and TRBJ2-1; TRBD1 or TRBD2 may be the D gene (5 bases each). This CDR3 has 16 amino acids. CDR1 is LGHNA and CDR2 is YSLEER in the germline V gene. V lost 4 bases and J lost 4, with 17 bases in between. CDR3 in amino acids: CASSRAGRASYNEQFF. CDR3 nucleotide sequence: TGCGCCAGCAGCCGGGCGGGCAGGGCGTCTTACAATGAGCAGTTCTTC.

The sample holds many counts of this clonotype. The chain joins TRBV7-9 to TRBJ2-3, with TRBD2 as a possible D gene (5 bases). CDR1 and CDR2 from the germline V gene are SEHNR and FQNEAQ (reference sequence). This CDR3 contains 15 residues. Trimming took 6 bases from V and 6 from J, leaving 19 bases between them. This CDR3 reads CASSSTWEQADTQYF. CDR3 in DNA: TGTGCCAGCAGTTCCACTTGGGAGCAAGCTGATACGCAGTATTTT.

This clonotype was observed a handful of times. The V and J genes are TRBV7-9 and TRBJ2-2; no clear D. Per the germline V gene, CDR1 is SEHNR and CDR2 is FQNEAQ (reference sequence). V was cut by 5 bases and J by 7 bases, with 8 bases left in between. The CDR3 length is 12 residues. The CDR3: CASSPMGGELFF. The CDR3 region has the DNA TGTGCCAGCAGCCCCATGGGCGGGGAGCTGTTTTTT.

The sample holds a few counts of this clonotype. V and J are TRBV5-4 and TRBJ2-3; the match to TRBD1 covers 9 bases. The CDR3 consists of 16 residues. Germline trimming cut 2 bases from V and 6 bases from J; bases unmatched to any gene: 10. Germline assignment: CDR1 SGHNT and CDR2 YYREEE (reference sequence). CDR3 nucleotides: TGTGCCAGCAGCTTAACAGGGGGCTTATTGGGGGATACGCAGTATTTT. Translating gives CASSLTGGLLGDTQYF.

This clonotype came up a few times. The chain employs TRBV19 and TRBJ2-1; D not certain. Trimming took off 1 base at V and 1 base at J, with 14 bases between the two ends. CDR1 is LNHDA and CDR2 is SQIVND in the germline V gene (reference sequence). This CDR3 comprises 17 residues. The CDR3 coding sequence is TGTGCCAGTAGTATAGGTTCCGGCCAGGAGTCCTACAATGAGCAGTTCTTC. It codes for CASSIGSGQESYNEQFF.

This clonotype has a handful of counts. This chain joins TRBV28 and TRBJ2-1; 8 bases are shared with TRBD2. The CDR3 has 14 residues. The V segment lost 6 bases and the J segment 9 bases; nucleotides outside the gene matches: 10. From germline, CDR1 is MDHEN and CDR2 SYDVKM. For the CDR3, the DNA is TGTGCCAGCAGGGTAACTAGCGGCTACTCTGAGCAGTTCTTC. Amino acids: CASRVTSGYSEQFF.

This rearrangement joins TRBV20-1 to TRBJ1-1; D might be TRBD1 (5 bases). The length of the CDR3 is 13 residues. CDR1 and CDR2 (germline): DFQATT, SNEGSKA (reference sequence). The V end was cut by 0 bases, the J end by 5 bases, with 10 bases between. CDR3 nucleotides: TGCAGTGCTAGAGACAGGGCGGGTACTGAAGCTTTCTTT. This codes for CSARDRAGTEAFF.

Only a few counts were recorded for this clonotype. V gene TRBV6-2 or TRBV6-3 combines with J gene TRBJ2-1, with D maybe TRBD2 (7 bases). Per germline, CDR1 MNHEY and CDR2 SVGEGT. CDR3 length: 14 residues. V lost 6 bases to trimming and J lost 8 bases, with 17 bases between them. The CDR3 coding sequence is TGTGCCAGCAGCCTTTCGGGGGGCGGCGATGAGCAGTTCTTC. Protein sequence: CASSLSGGGDEQFF.

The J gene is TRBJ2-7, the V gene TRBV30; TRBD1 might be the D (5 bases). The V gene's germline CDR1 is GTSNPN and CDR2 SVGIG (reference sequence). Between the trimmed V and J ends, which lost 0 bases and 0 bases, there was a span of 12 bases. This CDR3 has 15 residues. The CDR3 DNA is TGTGCCTGGAGTGTAGGGCCAGGGCACTCCTACGAGCAGTACTTC. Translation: CAWSVGPGHSYEQYF.